A selection of T cell receptor beta chains follows, all from one sample in a study of glioma-infiltrating T cells after dendritic cell vaccination. Assay used: immunoSEQ multiplex PCR; TCRdb lists only in-frame clones, some missing. This sample has 55,000 to 70,000 clones, with 82% found just once. This specimen consisted of blood, obtained before dendritic cell vaccination. These receptors were taken from a human donor with glioblastoma. The CDR3 runs from the conserved cysteine through the conserved F or W. Fields, in order: CDR3 protein, CDR3 DNA, clone size, V gene, CDR3 length, D gene, J gene. D genes are given only for firm matches. The listing skips clone size in some rows; elsewhere it reads once, few, many or a size class.

CDR3 protein: CAPAGLGAVTQYF
CDR3 DNA: TGTGCCCCGGCAGGGTTGGGCGCGGTGACCCAGTACTTC
clone size: .
V gene: TRBV7-6
CDR3 length: 13
D gene: .
J gene: TRBJ2-5

CDR3 protein: CASRGGTGELFF
CDR3 DNA: TGTGCCAGCAGAGGAGGGACCGGGGAGCTGTTTTTT
clone size: .
V gene: TRBV27
CDR3 length: 12
D gene: .
J gene: TRBJ2-2

CDR3 protein: CASSGPGAISDTQYF
CDR3 DNA: TGTGCCAGCAGTGGCCCAGGGGCGATTTCTGATACGCAGTATTTT
clone size: .
V gene: TRBV6-1
CDR3 length: 15
D gene: .
J gene: TRBJ2-3

CDR3 protein: CASSSGGDEQYF
CDR3 DNA: TGTGCCAGCAGCTCCGGGGGGGACGAGCAGTACTTC
clone size: .
V gene: TRBV7-2
CDR3 length: 12
D gene: TRBD2
J gene: TRBJ2-7

CDR3 protein: CASSQPRTGGSGYTF
CDR3 DNA: TGCGCCAGCAGCCAACCGAGGACAGGGGGCTCTGGCTACACCTTC
clone size: .
V gene: TRBV4-1
CDR3 length: 15
D gene: TRBD1
J gene: TRBJ1-2

CDR3 protein: CASSDPGTGARDTQYF
CDR3 DNA: TGTGCCAGCAGTGACCCCGGGACAGGGGCTAGAGATACGCAGTATTTT
clone size: .
V gene: TRBV6-1
CDR3 length: 16
D gene: TRBD1
J gene: TRBJ2-3

CDR3 protein: CASREGLRNSPLHF
CDR3 DNA: TGTGCCAGCAGGGAGGGGTTGAGGAATTCACCCCTCCACTTT
clone size: .
V gene: TRBV28
CDR3 length: 14
D gene: .
J gene: TRBJ1-6

CDR3 protein: CAISAYGYTF
CDR3 DNA: TGTGCCATCAGTGCTTATGGCTACACCTTC
clone size: few
V gene: TRBV10-3
CDR3 length: 10
D gene: .
J gene: TRBJ1-2

CDR3 protein: CASSPTGVGANVLTF
CDR3 DNA: TGTGCCAGCAGCCCTACAGGGGTCGGGGCCAACGTCCTGACTTTC
clone size: .
V gene: TRBV7-6
CDR3 length: 15
D gene: TRBD1
J gene: TRBJ2-6

CDR3 protein: CASSQNERREDTQYF
CDR3 DNA: TGCGCCAGCAGTCAAAATGAAAGACGGGAAGATACGCAGTATTTT
clone size: .
V gene: TRBV23-1
CDR3 length: 15
D gene: .
J gene: TRBJ2-3

CDR3 protein: CASSRQGNSYEQYF
CDR3 DNA: TGTGCCAGTAGTAGACAGGGCAACTCCTACGAGCAGTACTTC
clone size: .
V gene: TRBV19
CDR3 length: 14
D gene: TRBD1
J gene: TRBJ2-7

CDR3 protein: CASSPRVFRNQPQHF
CDR3 DNA: TGTGCCAGCAGCCCGAGGGTTTTTCGCAATCAGCCCCAGCATTTT
clone size: .
V gene: TRBV6-5
CDR3 length: 15
D gene: .
J gene: TRBJ1-5

CDR3 protein: CASSIKDGTANTGELFF
CDR3 DNA: TGTGCCAGCAGCATTAAAGACGGGACAGCGAACACCGGGGAGCTGTTTTTT
clone size: few
V gene: TRBV7-9
CDR3 length: 17
D gene: TRBD1
J gene: TRBJ2-2

CDR3 protein: CASSRGSNTEAFF
CDR3 DNA: TGTGCCTCCTCAAGGGGGTCCAACACTGAAGCTTTCTTT
clone size: .
V gene: TRBV30
CDR3 length: 13
D gene: .
J gene: TRBJ1-1

CDR3 protein: CASSYIRTGGNSPLHF
CDR3 DNA: TGTGCCAGCAGTTATATAAGGACAGGGGGAAATTCACCCCTCCACTTT
clone size: .
V gene: TRBV6-5
CDR3 length: 16
D gene: TRBD1
J gene: TRBJ1-6

CDR3 protein: CASSLLRLAGGLAKNIQYF
CDR3 DNA: TGTGCCAGCAGCCTTCTCCGACTAGCGGGGGGGTTAGCCAAAAACATTCAGTACTTC
clone size: .
V gene: TRBV7-2
CDR3 length: 19
D gene: TRBD2
J gene: TRBJ2-4

CDR3 protein: CASMTSGDYNEQFF
CDR3 DNA: TGTGCCAGCATGACTAGCGGGGACTACAATGAGCAGTTCTTC
clone size: .
V gene: TRBV6-1
CDR3 length: 14
D gene: TRBD2
J gene: TRBJ2-1

CDR3 protein: CASSSAGTRGVLAETQYF
CDR3 DNA: TGCGCCAGCAGCTCGGCCGGGACTAGGGGTGTACTCGCAGAGACCCAGTACTTC
clone size: .
V gene: TRBV5-1
CDR3 length: 18
D gene: TRBD2
J gene: TRBJ2-5

CDR3 protein: CASSLRGQGWDEQFF
CDR3 DNA: TGTGCCAGCAGCTTAAGGGGGCAGGGGTGGGATGAGCAGTTCTTC
clone size: .
V gene: TRBV5-4
CDR3 length: 15
D gene: TRBD1
J gene: TRBJ2-1

CDR3 protein: CASSFELGGEGLHF
CDR3 DNA: TGCGCCAGCAGCTTTGAACTCGGCGGGGAGGGCCTCCACTTT
clone size: .
V gene: TRBV5-1
CDR3 length: 14
D gene: .
J gene: TRBJ1-6

CDR3 protein: CASSLSPRGGEQYF
CDR3 DNA: TGCGCCAGCAGCTTGTCCCCCCGGGGAGGCGAGCAGTACTTC
clone size: .
V gene: TRBV5-1
CDR3 length: 14
D gene: .
J gene: TRBJ2-7

CDR3 protein: CASRNTGQAYGYTF
CDR3 DNA: TGTGCCAGCAGAAACACCGGACAGGCCTATGGCTACACCTTC
clone size: few
V gene: TRBV6-1
CDR3 length: 14
D gene: TRBD1
J gene: TRBJ1-2

CDR3 protein: CASSLDGTVHEKLFF
CDR3 DNA: TGTGCCAGCAGCTTAGATGGGACAGTTCATGAAAAACTGTTTTTT
clone size: .
V gene: TRBV7-9
CDR3 length: 15
D gene: TRBD1
J gene: TRBJ1-4

CDR3 protein: CASSIQAGGHNEQFF
CDR3 DNA: TGCGCCAGCAGTATCCAAGCGGGGGGGCACAATGAGCAGTTCTTC
clone size: .
V gene: TRBV5-1
CDR3 length: 15
D gene: TRBD2
J gene: TRBJ2-1

CDR3 protein: CASSLWGQGSYEQYF
CDR3 DNA: TGTGCCAGCAGTTTATGGGGACAGGGTTCCTACGAGCAGTACTTC
clone size: .
V gene: TRBV28
CDR3 length: 15
D gene: TRBD1
J gene: TRBJ2-7

CDR3 protein: CASSSSSYEQYF
CDR3 DNA: TGTGCCAGCAGCTCGAGCTCCTACGAGCAGTACTTC
clone size: .
V gene: TRBV7-2
CDR3 length: 12
D gene: .
J gene: TRBJ2-7

CDR3 protein: CASSVLKTGDNYGYTF
CDR3 DNA: TGTGCCAGCAGCGTCCTGAAAACAGGGGACAACTATGGCTACACCTTC
clone size: once
V gene: TRBV11-2
CDR3 length: 16
D gene: TRBD1
J gene: TRBJ1-2

CDR3 protein: CASSPRLGLGNIQYF
CDR3 DNA: TGTGCCAGCAGTCCCCGCTTGGGGCTTGGAAACATTCAGTACTTC
clone size: .
V gene: TRBV6-1
CDR3 length: 15
D gene: .
J gene: TRBJ2-4

CDR3 protein: CASSWTGTSGGGTQYF
CDR3 DNA: TGCGCCAGCAGCTGGACCGGGACTAGCGGGGGGGGTACGCAGTATTTT
clone size: .
V gene: TRBV5-1
CDR3 length: 16
D gene: TRBD2
J gene: TRBJ2-3

CDR3 protein: CASSLDQANSPLHF
CDR3 DNA: TGCGCCAGCAGCTTGGACCAGGCCAATTCACCCCTCCACTTT
clone size: few
V gene: TRBV5-1
CDR3 length: 14
D gene: .
J gene: TRBJ1-6

CDR3 protein: CSVLGSQETQYF
CDR3 DNA: TGCAGCGTTCTCGGGTCCCAAGAGACCCAGTACTTC
clone size: .
V gene: TRBV29-1
CDR3 length: 12
D gene: .
J gene: TRBJ2-5

CDR3 protein: CASSSQGGTEAFF
CDR3 DNA: TGCGCCAGCAGCTCACAGGGCGGGACTGAAGCTTTCTTT
clone size: .
V gene: TRBV5-1
CDR3 length: 13
D gene: .
J gene: TRBJ1-1

CDR3 protein: CASSTGIGSPLHF
CDR3 DNA: TGTGCCAGCTCAACAGGGATCGGTTCACCCCTCCACTTT
clone size: few
V gene: TRBV6-5
CDR3 length: 13
D gene: .
J gene: TRBJ1-6

CDR3 protein: CASSPVGGSYNSPLHF
CDR3 DNA: TGTGCCAGCAGCCCGGTCGGAGGGTCCTATAATTCACCCCTCCACTTT
clone size: .
V gene: TRBV7-8
CDR3 length: 16
D gene: .
J gene: TRBJ1-6

CDR3 protein: CASREPGSGGYTF
CDR3 DNA: TGTGCCAGCAGGGAACCGGGCTCGGGGGGCTACACCTTC
clone size: .
V gene: TRBV6-1
CDR3 length: 13
D gene: .
J gene: TRBJ1-2

CDR3 protein: CASIGSVSNTGELFF
CDR3 DNA: TGTGCCAGCATCGGGAGCGTCTCGAACACCGGGGAGCTGTTTTTT
clone size: .
V gene: TRBV2
CDR3 length: 15
D gene: .
J gene: TRBJ2-2

CDR3 protein: CASSPISGQGRDGYTF
CDR3 DNA: TGTGCCAGCTCACCTATTTCGGGACAGGGAAGGGATGGCTACACCTTC
clone size: few
V gene: TRBV18
CDR3 length: 16
D gene: TRBD1
J gene: TRBJ1-2

CDR3 protein: CASSFSGGEDEQFF
CDR3 DNA: TGTGCCAGCAGCTTTAGCGGGGGGGAGGATGAGCAGTTCTTC
clone size: .
V gene: TRBV5-4
CDR3 length: 14
D gene: TRBD2
J gene: TRBJ2-1

CDR3 protein: CASSPQTGVGELFF
CDR3 DNA: TGTGCCAGCAGCCCCCAGACAGGGGTCGGGGAGCTGTTTTTT
clone size: .
V gene: TRBV9
CDR3 length: 14
D gene: TRBD1
J gene: TRBJ2-2

CDR3 protein: CASSPGLETDTQYF
CDR3 DNA: TGTGCCAGCAGCCCCGGACTAGAGACAGATACGCAGTATTTT
clone size: .
V gene: TRBV6-5
CDR3 length: 14
D gene: TRBD2
J gene: TRBJ2-3

CDR3 protein: CASSLGRGTPNEQFF
CDR3 DNA: TGCGCCAGCAGCTTGGGGCGGGGCACCCCCAATGAGCAGTTCTTC
clone size: .
V gene: TRBV5-1
CDR3 length: 15
D gene: .
J gene: TRBJ2-1

CDR3 protein: CASSIDLAGGLPGELFF
CDR3 DNA: TGTGCCAGCAGCATAGACCTAGCGGGGGGGTTGCCCGGGGAGCTGTTTTTT
clone size: once
V gene: TRBV7-8
CDR3 length: 17
D gene: TRBD2
J gene: TRBJ2-2

CDR3 protein: CASSSSRNPNTGELFF
CDR3 DNA: TGTGCCAGCAGCTCCAGCAGGAACCCGAACACCGGGGAGCTGTTTTTT
clone size: .
V gene: TRBV7-8
CDR3 length: 16
D gene: .
J gene: TRBJ2-2

CDR3 protein: CASLTGNEQYF
CDR3 DNA: TGTGCCTCCCTGACGGGGAACGAGCAGTACTTC
clone size: once
V gene: TRBV27
CDR3 length: 11
D gene: .
J gene: TRBJ2-7

CDR3 protein: CASSLRTPSTDTQYF
CDR3 DNA: TGTGCCAGCAGTCTACGTACCCCTAGCACAGATACGCAGTATTTT
clone size: .
V gene: TRBV28
CDR3 length: 15
D gene: .
J gene: TRBJ2-3

CDR3 protein: CAPAGKNQPQHF
CDR3 DNA: TGTGCCCCGGCAGGAAAAAATCAGCCCCAGCATTTT
clone size: few
V gene: TRBV30
CDR3 length: 12
D gene: .
J gene: TRBJ1-5

CDR3 protein: CAWRLGPATYEQYF
CDR3 DNA: TGTGCCTGGAGGCTAGGCCCGGCGACCTACGAGCAGTACTTC
clone size: .
V gene: TRBV30
CDR3 length: 14
D gene: .
J gene: TRBJ2-7

CDR3 protein: CASSPSPEDTQYF
CDR3 DNA: TGTGCCAGCAGCCCTAGCCCAGAAGATACGCAGTATTTT
clone size: .
V gene: TRBV11-2
CDR3 length: 13
D gene: .
J gene: TRBJ2-3

CDR3 protein: CASSQGRQPNSPLHF
CDR3 DNA: TGTGCCAGCAGCCAAGGGCGACAGCCGAATTCACCCCTCCACTTT
clone size: .
V gene: TRBV14
CDR3 length: 15
D gene: .
J gene: TRBJ1-6

CDR3 protein: CASSPGGGGANEQFF
CDR3 DNA: TGTGCCAGCAGCCCTGGCGGCGGGGGGGCAAATGAGCAGTTCTTC
clone size: .
V gene: TRBV7-2
CDR3 length: 15
D gene: TRBD2
J gene: TRBJ2-1

CDR3 protein: CASSFGGVSEQYF
CDR3 DNA: TGTGCCAGCAGCTTTGGGGGGGTCAGCGAGCAGTACTTC
clone size: .
V gene: TRBV5-5
CDR3 length: 13
D gene: TRBD2
J gene: TRBJ2-7

CDR3 protein: CASSLLGNEKLFF
CDR3 DNA: TGCGCCAGCAGCCTCCTAGGAAATGAAAAACTGTTTTTT
clone size: .
V gene: TRBV5-1
CDR3 length: 13
D gene: .
J gene: TRBJ1-4